Following are 12 T cell receptor beta chains from one sample sequenced in a study of T-cell reconstitution after alpha-beta-depleted transplantation in children. Preparation of the TCRbeta library involved a method that used unique molecular identifiers. TCRdb re-called the PCR reads through MiXCR, storing one row per CDR3 protein. The table includes around 410,000 distinct CDR3 sequences, roughly 10% detected once. Specimen: PBMCs from the stem cell graft donor, collected from the stem cell graft. Receptor source: a human donor who donated a stem cell graft to a child with acute myeloid leukemia.

V usage is TRBV2 and J usage is TRBJ1-2, with 7 nucleotides matching TRBD1. CDR1 is SNHLY, CDR2 FYNNEI, per germline. The CDR3 loop spans 11 amino acids. Trimming removed 6 bases from V and 6 bases from J; junction bases left unmatched: 1. The CDR3 is CASRTGDGYTF. The CDR3 nucleotides read TGTGCCAGCAGAACAGGGGATGGCTACACCTTC.

This clonotype was seen more than once but under ten times. CDR3 residues: CASTGDRVYGYTF. DNA of the CDR3: TGTGCCAGCACCGGCGACAGGGTCTATGGCTACACCTTC. This sequence joins TRBV2 and TRBJ1-2, with 7 nucleotides matching TRBD1. Trimming at V came to 7 bases and at J to 4 bases, leaving 6 bases not matched to a gene. This CDR3 region has 13 residues. CDR1 and CDR2 from the germline V gene are SNHLY and FYNNEI.

This clonotype was seen only a few times. The rearrangement links TRBV3-1 to TRBJ2-3; 8 bases line up with TRBD2. The CDR3 extends over 17 amino acids. After removal of 0 bases from V and 2 bases from J, the junction contained 7 bases not matched to a gene. The germline V gene has CDR1 LGHDT and CDR2 YNNKEL (reference sequence). DNA of the CDR3: TGTGCCAGCAGCCAAGATGGGAGCGGGGGAAACACAGATACGCAGTATTTT. Encoded protein: CASSQDGSGGNTDTQYF.

This clonotype has a handful of counts. The chain is built from TRBV4-2 and TRBJ1-4; TRBD1 aligns across 9 bases. The CDR3 is 16 residues long. Germline V gene lookup returns CDR1 LGHNA and CDR2 YNFKEQ. V lost 3 bases to trimming and J lost 8 bases; unmatched junction nucleotides: 10. CDR3 protein: CASSQGQRTGEEKLFF. Here the CDR3 DNA reads TGTGCCAGCAGCCAGGGTCAAAGGACAGGGGAAGAAAAACTGTTTTTT.

The sample holds many counts of this clonotype. This chain's CDR3 is CASSLEGVGSYNSPLHF. The CDR3 bases are TGTGCCAGCAGCTTAGAGGGGGTAGGGTCCTATAATTCACCCCTCCACTTT. This chain joins TRBV11-2 and TRBJ1-6; D might be TRBD1 (5 bases). The CDR3 is made up of 17 amino acids. Germline V gene lookup returns CDR1 SGHAT and CDR2 FQNNGV. The V end was cut by 0 bases, the J end by 1 base, with 10 bases between.

The sample holds many counts of this clonotype. For the CDR3, the DNA is TGTGCCAGCAGCGTAAACACCGGGGAGCTGTTTTTT. As protein: CASSVNTGELFF. The rearrangement links TRBV7-9 to TRBJ2-2, with unresolved D. Trimming shortened V by 5 bases and J by 2 bases, and 3 bases separated the two germline ends. Germline CDR1 reads SEHNR; CDR2 reads FQNEAQ (reference sequence). This CDR3 region has 12 residues.

This clonotype was picked up a small number of times. The chain is built from TRBV7-2 and TRBJ2-7; D not certain. The CDR3 contains 14 residues. The germline CDR1 and CDR2 sequences are SGHTA and FQGNSA. V was pared by 6 bases and J by 0 bases, with 12 bases between. DNA of the CDR3: TGTGCCAGCAGTGCCCTGAGGAACTCCTACGAGCAGTACTTC. It encodes CASSALRNSYEQYF.

This chain connects TRBV6-2 or TRBV6-3 to TRBJ2-5; 14 nucleotides agree with TRBD2. CDR1 and CDR2 from the germline V gene are MNHEY and SVGEGT. This CDR3 region has 17 residues. V shed 2 bases, J shed 5 bases, and the junction held 7 bases outside the gene matches. DNA of the CDR3: TGTGCCAGCAGTTACCTTCGGACTAGCGGGAGGAGGGAGACCCAGTACTTC. This translates into CASSYLRTSGRRETQYF.

This clonotype was picked up a small number of times. The V gene is TRBV10-3, the J gene TRBJ1-6; the match to TRBD1 covers 11 bases. Trimming at V came to 3 bases and at J to 6 bases, leaving 10 bases not matched to a gene. Germline V gives CDR1 ENHRY, CDR2 SYGVKD. The CDR3 extends over 18 amino acids. CDR3 residues: CAISDFGQGAISNSPLHF. Written as DNA, the CDR3 is TGTGCCATCAGTGATTTCGGACAGGGGGCGATTTCTAATTCACCCCTCCACTTT.

The chain couples TRBV20-1 to TRBJ1-2; 8 positions agree with TRBD1. Germline trimming cut 6 bases from V and 0 bases from J; bases unmatched to any gene: 9. Germline-derived CDR1 and CDR2 are DFQATT and SNEGSKA (reference sequence). The CDR3 has 15 residues. The CDR3 bases are TGCAGTGCCCCGACAGGGGAAGGAGCTAACTATGGCTACACCTTC. Amino acids: CSAPTGEGANYGYTF.

This clonotype has a count of ten or more. The chain joins TRBV11-2 to TRBJ1-2; D gene uncertain. Germline values: CDR1 SGHAT, CDR2 FQNNGV. The CDR3 has 16 residues. Trimming removed 5 bases at V and 4 bases at J, with 20 bases between. In nucleotides, the CDR3 is TGTGCCAGCAGCCCCCTACACCAGCTGTCCCTCTATGGCTACACCTTC. As protein: CASSPLHQLSLYGYTF. Drawing the rest from reference TRBV11-2 and TRBJ1-2, the complete variable domain is EAGVAQSPRYKIIEKRQSVAFWCNPISGHATLYWYQQILGQGPKLLIQFQNNGVVDDSQLPKDRFSAERLKGVDSTLKIQPAKLEDSAVYLCASSPLHQLSLYGYTFGSGTRLTVV.

The CDR3 region has the DNA TGTGCCAGCTCACCCAGGGACGGATTGGCCCAGCATTTT. Protein sequence: CASSPRDGLAQHF. V usage is TRBV18 and J usage is TRBJ1-5, with a tentative D call TRBD1 (5 bases). Trimming took 3 bases from V and 11 from J, leaving 14 bases between them. CDR1 KGHSH and CDR2 LQKENI come from the germline V gene. The CDR3 covers 13 residues.